This T cell receptor beta chain was observed in a study of identifying expanded T cells in peripheral blood (dated by TCRdb to about 2019). As for the study more broadly: Separate aliquots of the same genomic DNA pool were sequenced to produce technical replicates, and four replicates were compared in pairs.

General study outcomes and caveats: Between technical replicates the binomial model flagged around 1.2 differentially abundant clones, whereas over about 2 weeks the binomial model flagged about 15 and over roughly 4 weeks approximately 20. Across all healthy donors, variance in clone template counts between approximately 2-week samples was found to increase significantly with total template count. The beta-binomial model significantly reduced the number of clones called differentially abundant and the false-positive rate across all healthy-donor time intervals. The authors expected that over much longer intervals, such as months to years, biological variance in healthy repertoires might increase even further.

Including the terminal cysteine and phenylalanine, the CDR3 comprises 16 residues. Solely the CDR3 DNA is kept, with 48 bases framed from the first base. Here V drops 4 bases and J drops 5 bases, and the junction holds 13 bases not matched to any gene. The germline V gene encodes CDR1 LGHNA and CDR2 YSLEER. The immunoSEQ Assay, which uses bias-controlled multiplex PCR amplification of genomic DNA, was used to profile TCRbeta CDR3 regions. Per the original workflow: The absolute abundance of each unique TCRbeta CDR3 region was quantified after sequences were collapsed and filtered. Differential abundance was tested with two models: a binomial (Fisher-equivalent) model and a beta-binomial model that adds time-dependent variance fitted from healthy donors. Any clone with fewer than 5 combined templates was excluded, and a clone was called differentially abundant if its Benjamini-Hochberg FDR was below 0.01. The form v = (b*log(k)+a)^2 was used to model beta-binomial variance as a function of total template count across the two samples. TCRdb retrieved this table from immuneACCESS and kept in-frame rearrangements only. Not all clones are present; in checked studies, unresolved V genes account for under half, and no reason is known for the remainder. That table supplies the V and J calls and clone size; D and trimming were determined from the DNA. The sample table holds around 100,000 clones, of which around 89% were seen once. Of the sample, approximately 16% falls within the top ten clones.

A note on this clone: Its antigen is currently not known. Per-base qualities were not stored, and no clone one base away is much larger.

During the collection period, no infections or other immune events were recorded for the healthy donors. Blood repertoires from healthy donors were used as a training cohort for calibrating time-dependent variance in a beta-binomial model of differential abundance of T-cell clones. There were about ten healthy donors in the training cohort, of whom 3 were female and 7 were male. Donor ages ranged from roughly 25 to 65 years, with an average of about 41 years. Obtained from a commercial supplier, whole blood was collected from each healthy donor at three time points set about two weeks apart. Genomic DNA was extracted from unsorted whole blood for immunosequencing.

The clonotype comes from a person between 18 and 69 years old in good health. The sequenced material came from blood. Here the chain combines TRBV4-3 and TRBJ1-2, and 7 junction bases match TRBD1. The nucleotide sequence reads TGCGCCAGCAGCCCGTCAAGCGCGGACAGGCGTTATGGCTACACCTTC. Its protein is CASSPSSADRRYGYTF.